One and the same sample provided the 9 T cell receptor beta chains below, sequenced in a study of CD8 T cells in ankylosing spondylitis. TCRdb redid the calling of the 5' RACE reads with MiXCR, one entry per CDR3 protein. The table shows approximately 550,000 distinct CDR3 sequences, with approximately 11% occurring only once. Broader study findings: Seven to nine highly homologous variants formed a TCR beta motif that appeared characteristic of ankylosing spondylitis blood.

For these receptors, no antigen is known. What was sequenced was blood, either unsorted or a sorted T cell fraction (not recorded which). Source of these receptors: a male donor with ankylosing spondylitis.

V gene TRBV20-1 combines with J gene TRBJ2-3; 7 positions match TRBD2. CDR3 length: 13 amino acids. J gave up 5 bases and V 6 bases, and 8 bases lay outside the gene matches. CDR1 is DFQATT, CDR2 SNEGSKA, per germline (reference sequence). DNA of the CDR3: TGCAGTGCCGGTGGAGGGAGGGGAGATACGCAGTATTTT. Protein sequence: CSAGGGRGDTQYF.

This rearrangement joins TRBV20-1 to TRBJ1-2, with D hard to call. The V and J ends lost 4 bases and 7 bases respectively, with 19 bases between them. Looked up from germline, CDR1 is DFQATT and CDR2 is SNEGSKA (reference sequence). This CDR3 spans 14 amino acids. The CDR3 DNA reads TGCAGTGCTACCCAAAAGCTAGGAGCATTTGGCTACACCTTC. Translating gives CSATQKLGAFGYTF.

This clonotype has only a few counts. The V call is TRBV29-1, the J call TRBJ2-7; D might be TRBD1 (7 bases). Germline values: CDR1 SQVTM, CDR2 ANQGSEA. The CDR3 has 12 residues. V lost 4 bases and J 8 bases, leaving 15 bases between the germline ends. The CDR3 DNA sequence: TGCAGCGTTGGGGGGGACAGTCAAAAGCAGTACTTC. Encoded protein: CSVGGDSQKQYF.

This clonotype appeared a few times. The chain carries TRBV29-1 and TRBJ2-3; 7 nucleotides match TRBD2. CDR1 and CDR2 (germline): SQVTM, ANQGSEA. The CDR3 covers 13 residues. J was trimmed by 5 bases and V by 6 bases; bases with no gene match: 8. The CDR3 region is CSVETSGIDTQYF. CDR3 DNA sequence: TGCAGCGTCGAAACCAGCGGGATAGATACGCAGTATTTT.

In this sample, this clonotype turned up a few times. The rearrangement joins TRBV5-5 to TRBJ1-5, with D uncertain. CDR1 is SGHKS, CDR2 YYEKEE, per germline (reference sequence). Trimming cost V 4 bases and J 6 bases, with 11 bases left between them. CDR3 size: 13 residues. CDR3 coding DNA: TGTGCCAGCAGCACAGACATGGGTCAGCCCCAGCATTTT. It yields the protein CASSTDMGQPQHF. The variable domain in full, completed from reference TRBV5-5 and TRBJ1-5, reads DAGVTQSPTHLIKTRGQQVTLRCSPISGHKSVSWYQQVLGQGPQFIFQYYEKEERGRGNFPDRFSARQFPNYSSELNVNALLLGDSALYLCASSTDMGQPQHFGDGTRLSIL.

This clonotype was seen repeatedly, ten times or more. The rearrangement links TRBV20-1 to TRBJ2-2; D may be TRBD2 (6 bases). Trimming cost V 2 bases and J 11 bases, with 21 bases left between them. CDR3 length: 15 amino acids. Germline CDR1 and CDR2: DFQATT and SNEGSKA (reference sequence). The CDR3 loop is CSARTPGVSVGELFF. CDR3 nucleotides: TGCAGTGCTAGAACACCGGGAGTAAGCGTCGGCGAGCTGTTTTTT.

The V call is TRBV20-1, the J call TRBJ2-1; D gene uncertain. The CDR3 has 12 residues. The germline gives CDR1 DFQATT, CDR2 SNEGSKA (reference sequence). Between the trimmed V and J ends, which lost 3 bases and 5 bases, there was a span of 8 bases. In nucleotides, the CDR3 is TGCAGTGCTAGTAGGAATAACAATGAGCAGTTCTTC. It translates to CSASRNNNEQFF.

The CDR3 sequence is CASSIQARQPQHF. The CDR3 region has the DNA TGTGCCAGTAGTATACAGGCGAGGCAGCCCCAGCATTTT. The chain combines TRBV19 with TRBJ1-5; no reliable D call. The CDR3 is 13 residues long. Per germline, CDR1 LNHDA and CDR2 SQIVND (reference sequence). V dropped 2 bases and J dropped 7 bases, with 9 bases sitting between them.

This clonotype was counted a few times. This rearrangement joins TRBV15 to TRBJ1-4; no definite D call. The V gene's germline CDR1 is LNHNV and CDR2 YYDKDF (reference sequence). The CDR3 has 16 amino acids. The V end lost 4 bases, the J end lost 8 bases, and 20 bases lay between the germline ends. The CDR3 DNA reads as TGTGCCACCAGCAATAGACGAAATCCAATGGGGGAAAAACTGTTTTTT. Amino acid sequence: CATSNRRNPMGEKLFF.